Following are 7 T cell receptor beta chains from one sample sequenced in a study of cytomegalovirus exposure and HLA in healthy donors. PCR amplification relied on 60 Vbeta primers (plus 13 Jbeta primers). Clones were sequenced by immunoSEQ multiplex PCR, and TCRdb holds only the in-frame ones, with some missing. The sample holds about 180,000 clones, approximately 80% seen once. Sequencing input: PBMCs. Receptors originate from a woman younger than 35 in good health and CMV-seropositive.

This clone was counted a single time. This chain joins TRBV28 and TRBJ1-1; 7 bases are a match to TRBD1. In germline, CDR1 is MDHEN, CDR2 SYDVKM. The CDR3 runs to 13 residues. V dropped 6 bases and J dropped 4; count of bases not matched to a gene: 5. In DNA, the CDR3 is TGTGCCAGCAGAGTGAACAGGGGCACTGAAGCTTTCTTT. Its protein product is CASRVNRGTEAFF.

The chain combines TRBV18 with TRBJ2-2, with TRBD2 matching 8 bases. J was trimmed by 10 bases and V by 3 bases; bases with no gene match: 13. This CDR3 region has 16 residues. CDR1 is KGHSH and CDR2 is LQKENI in the germline V gene. CDR3 region: CASSPIGLAADVELFF. DNA for the CDR3: TGTGCCAGCTCACCGATTGGACTAGCTGCTGACGTGGAGCTGTTTTTT.

J is TRBJ2-3 and V is TRBV4-3, with 12 bases that match TRBD2. The V gene end was trimmed by 5 bases and the J gene end by 4 bases; junction bases not matched to a gene: 4. The germline CDR1 and CDR2 sequences are LGHNA and YSLEER. The CDR3 extends over 15 amino acids. CDR3 protein: CASSKRTSGADTQYF. CDR3 coding DNA: TGCGCCAGCAGCAAAAGGACTAGCGGGGCAGATACGCAGTATTTT.

Worth noting for this clone: At the DNA level, this CDR3 is encoded by other sequences in the same sample as well. V usage is TRBV5-4 and J usage is TRBJ2-2; 14 positions match TRBD2. The CDR3 has 16 residues. Trimming cost V 3 bases and J 5 bases; bases outside gene matches: 3. Germline-derived CDR1 and CDR2 are SGHNT and YYREEE (reference sequence). The CDR3 sequence is CASSSGLAGVTGELFF. DNA for the CDR3: TGTGCCAGCAGCTCGGGACTAGCGGGGGTTACCGGGGAGCTGTTTTTT.

The genes are TRBV6-6 and TRBJ2-1; 10 nucleotides match TRBD1. V was clipped by 6 bases and J by 6 bases; unmatched bases: 2. This CDR3 contains 13 residues. Looked up from germline, CDR1 is MNHNY and CDR2 is SVGAGI (reference sequence). CDR3 protein: CASSGQGGNEQFF. The CDR3 DNA sequence: TGTGCCAGCAGCGGACAGGGGGGCAATGAGCAGTTCTTC.

By share of the sample, this clone is medium-sized. The chain has TRBV10-3 and TRBJ1-2; 8 positions agree with TRBD1. The CDR3 has 15 amino acids. V shed 6 bases, J shed 4 bases, and the junction held 10 bases outside the gene matches. CDR1 and CDR2 (germline): ENHRY, SYGVKD. The CDR3 region is CAISSADRGSYGYTF. In DNA form, the CDR3 reads TGTGCCATCAGCTCCGCCGACAGGGGAAGCTATGGCTACACCTTC.

V usage is TRBV15 and J usage is TRBJ1-1, with no clear D. The length of the CDR3 is 13 residues. The germline V gene encodes CDR1 LNHNV and CDR2 YYDKDF (reference sequence). With 0 bases removed from V and 6 bases from J, the gap between germline ends came to 8 bases. CDR3 bases: TGTGCCACCAGCAGAGATGGCGGGGCTGAAGCTTTCTTT. Translating it yields CATSRDGGAEAFF.